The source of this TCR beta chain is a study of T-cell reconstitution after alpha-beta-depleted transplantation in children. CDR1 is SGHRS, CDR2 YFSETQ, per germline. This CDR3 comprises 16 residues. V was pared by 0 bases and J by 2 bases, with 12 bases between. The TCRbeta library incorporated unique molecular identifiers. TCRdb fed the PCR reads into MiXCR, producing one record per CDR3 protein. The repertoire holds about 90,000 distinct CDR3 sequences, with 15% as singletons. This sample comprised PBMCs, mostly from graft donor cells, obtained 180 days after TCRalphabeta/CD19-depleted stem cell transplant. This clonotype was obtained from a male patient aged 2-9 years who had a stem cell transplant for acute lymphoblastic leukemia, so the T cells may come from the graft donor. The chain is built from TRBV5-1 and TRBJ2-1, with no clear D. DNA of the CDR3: TGCGCCAGCAGCTTGGCCGCAGTAGCCGCCTACAATGAGCAGTTCTTC. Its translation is CASSLAAVAAYNEQFF. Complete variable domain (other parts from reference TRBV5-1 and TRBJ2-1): KAGVTQTPRYLIKTRGQQVTLSCSPISGHRSVSWYQQTPGQGLQFLFEYFSETQRNKGNFPGRFSGRQFSNSRSEMNVSTLELGDSALYLCASSLAAVAAYNEQFFGPGTRLTVL.